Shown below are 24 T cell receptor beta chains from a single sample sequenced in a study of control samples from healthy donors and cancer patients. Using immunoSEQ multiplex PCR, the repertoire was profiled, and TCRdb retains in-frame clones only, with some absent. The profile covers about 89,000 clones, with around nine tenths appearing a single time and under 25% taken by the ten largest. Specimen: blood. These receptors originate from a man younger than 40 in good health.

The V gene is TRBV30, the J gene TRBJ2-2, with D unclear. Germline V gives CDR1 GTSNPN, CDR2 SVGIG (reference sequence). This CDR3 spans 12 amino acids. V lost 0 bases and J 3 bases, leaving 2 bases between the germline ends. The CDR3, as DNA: TGTGCCTGGAGTGTAGACACCGGGGAGCTGTTTTTT. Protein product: CAWSVDTGELFF.

CDR3 coding DNA: TGTGCCAGCTCACCAGGGGGCCAAGAGACCCAGTACTTC. Its protein product is CASSPGGQETQYF. This rearrangement joins TRBV18 to TRBJ2-5, with D perhaps being TRBD1 or TRBD2 (5 bases each). Trimming stripped 2 bases from V and 1 base from J, with 5 bases between. This CDR3 is 13 amino acids long. Germline-derived CDR1 and CDR2 are KGHSH and LQKENI.

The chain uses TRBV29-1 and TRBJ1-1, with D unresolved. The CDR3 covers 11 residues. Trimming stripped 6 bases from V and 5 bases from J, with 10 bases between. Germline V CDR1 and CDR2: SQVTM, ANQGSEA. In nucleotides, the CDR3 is TGCAGCGTCGGCGGGTGGACTGAAGCTTTCTTT. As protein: CSVGGWTEAFF.

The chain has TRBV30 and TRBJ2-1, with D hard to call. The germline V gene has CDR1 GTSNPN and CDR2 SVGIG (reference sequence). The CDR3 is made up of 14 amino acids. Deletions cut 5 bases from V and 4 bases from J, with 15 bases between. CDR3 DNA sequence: TGTGCCTGGGCCCCTGTCACGGGTTACAATGAGCAGTTCTTC. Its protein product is CAWAPVTGYNEQFF.

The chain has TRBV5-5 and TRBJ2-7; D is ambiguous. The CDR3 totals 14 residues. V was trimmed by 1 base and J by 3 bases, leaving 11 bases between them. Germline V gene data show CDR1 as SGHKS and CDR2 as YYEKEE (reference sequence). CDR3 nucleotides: TGTGCCAGCAGCTTGATCGGACCGAGCTACGAGCAGTACGTC. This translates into CASSLIGPSYEQYV.

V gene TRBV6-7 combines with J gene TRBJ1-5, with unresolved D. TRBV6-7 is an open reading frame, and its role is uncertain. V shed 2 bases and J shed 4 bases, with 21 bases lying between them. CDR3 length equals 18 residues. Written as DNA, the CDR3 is TGTGCCAGCAGTTACGGGCCCAGGAACGGTCTCGGGAATCAGCCCCAGCATTTT. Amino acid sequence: CASSYGPRNGLGNQPQHF.

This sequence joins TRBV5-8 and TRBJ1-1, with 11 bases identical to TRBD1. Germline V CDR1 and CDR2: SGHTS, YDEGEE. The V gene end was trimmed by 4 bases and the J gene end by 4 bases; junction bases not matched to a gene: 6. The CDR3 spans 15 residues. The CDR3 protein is CASSPAGTGGTEAFF. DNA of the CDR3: TGTGCCAGCAGCCCCGCCGGGACAGGGGGCACTGAAGCTTTCTTT.

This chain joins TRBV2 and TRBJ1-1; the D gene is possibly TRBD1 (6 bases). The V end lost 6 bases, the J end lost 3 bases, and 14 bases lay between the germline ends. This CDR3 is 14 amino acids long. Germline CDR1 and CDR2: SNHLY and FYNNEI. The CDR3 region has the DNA TGTGCCAGCAGCCTACAGGGATTGGACACTGAAGCTTTCTTT. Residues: CASSLQGLDTEAFF.

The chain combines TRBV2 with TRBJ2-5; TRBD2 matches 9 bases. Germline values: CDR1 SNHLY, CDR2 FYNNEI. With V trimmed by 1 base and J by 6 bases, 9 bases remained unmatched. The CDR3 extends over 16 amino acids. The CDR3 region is CASSEGLRGGRKTQYF. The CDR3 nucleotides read TGTGCCAGCAGTGAAGGGTTGCGGGGGGGACGGAAGACCCAGTACTTC.

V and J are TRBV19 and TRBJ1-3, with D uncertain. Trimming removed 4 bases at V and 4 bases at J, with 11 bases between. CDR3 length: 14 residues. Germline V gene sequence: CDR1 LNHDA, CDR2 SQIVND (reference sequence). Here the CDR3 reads CASSTLANGNTIYF. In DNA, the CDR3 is TGTGCCAGTAGTACTCTGGCCAACGGAAACACCATATATTTT.

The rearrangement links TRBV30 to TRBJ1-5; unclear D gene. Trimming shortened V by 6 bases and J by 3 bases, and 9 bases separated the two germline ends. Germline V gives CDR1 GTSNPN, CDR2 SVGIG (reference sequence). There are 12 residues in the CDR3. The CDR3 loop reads CACGRDNQPQHF. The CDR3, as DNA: TGTGCCTGCGGGCGGGACAATCAGCCCCAGCATTTT.

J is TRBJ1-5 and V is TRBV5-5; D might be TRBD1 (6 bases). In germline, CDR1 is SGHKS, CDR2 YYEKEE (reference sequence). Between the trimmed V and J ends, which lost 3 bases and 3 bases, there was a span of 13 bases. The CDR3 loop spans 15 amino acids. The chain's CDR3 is CASSSTTGFNQPQHF. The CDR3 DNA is TGTGCCAGCAGCTCCACAACAGGGTTCAATCAGCCCCAGCATTTT.

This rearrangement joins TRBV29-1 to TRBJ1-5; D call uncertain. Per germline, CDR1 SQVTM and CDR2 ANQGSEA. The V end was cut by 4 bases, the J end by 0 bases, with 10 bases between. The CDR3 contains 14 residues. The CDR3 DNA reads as TGCAGCGTTGGAGGGATGAGTAGCAATCAGCCCCAGCATTTT. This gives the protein CSVGGMSSNQPQHF.

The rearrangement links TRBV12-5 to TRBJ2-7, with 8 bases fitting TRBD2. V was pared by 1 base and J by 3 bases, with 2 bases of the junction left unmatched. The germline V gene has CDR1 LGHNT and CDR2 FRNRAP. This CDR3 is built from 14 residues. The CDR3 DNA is TGTGCTAGTGGTTTGGGGCTAGCGGGCTACGAGCAGTACTTC. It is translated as CASGLGLAGYEQYF.

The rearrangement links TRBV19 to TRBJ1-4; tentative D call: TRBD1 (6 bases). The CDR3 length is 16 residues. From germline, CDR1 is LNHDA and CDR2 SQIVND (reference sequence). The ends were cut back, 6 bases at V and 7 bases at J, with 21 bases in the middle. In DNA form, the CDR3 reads TGTGCCAGTAGCCCGGTTGGGGCGGGACAAGGTGAAAAACTGTTTTTT. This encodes CASSPVGAGQGEKLFF.

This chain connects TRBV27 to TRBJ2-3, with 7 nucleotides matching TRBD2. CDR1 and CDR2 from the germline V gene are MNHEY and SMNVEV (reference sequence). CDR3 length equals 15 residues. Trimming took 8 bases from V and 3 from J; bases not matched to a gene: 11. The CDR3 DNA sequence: TGTGCCAGCTCCTCCCGTCTAGCGGTGACAGATACGCAGTATTTT. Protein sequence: CASSSRLAVTDTQYF.

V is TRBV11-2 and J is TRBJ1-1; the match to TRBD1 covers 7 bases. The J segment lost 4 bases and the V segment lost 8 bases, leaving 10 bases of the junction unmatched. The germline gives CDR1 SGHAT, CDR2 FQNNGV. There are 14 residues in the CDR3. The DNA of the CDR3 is TGTGCCAGCTCGACAGGGTTTAGGGGCACTGAAGCTTTCTTT. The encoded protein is CASSTGFRGTEAFF.

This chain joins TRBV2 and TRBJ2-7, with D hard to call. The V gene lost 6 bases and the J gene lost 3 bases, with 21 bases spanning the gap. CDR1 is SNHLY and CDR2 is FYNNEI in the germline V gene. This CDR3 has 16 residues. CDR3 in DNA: TGTGCCAGCAGCGAAAGTCCCGGGCTGGAGAACTACGAGCAGTACTTC. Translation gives CASSESPGLENYEQYF.

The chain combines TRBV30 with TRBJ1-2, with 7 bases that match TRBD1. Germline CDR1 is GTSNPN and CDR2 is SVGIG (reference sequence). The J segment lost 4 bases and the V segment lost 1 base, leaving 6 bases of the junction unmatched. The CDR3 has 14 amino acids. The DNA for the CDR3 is TGTGCCTGGAGTGAGGGGGCTAGGGGCTATGGCTACACCTTC. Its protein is CAWSEGARGYGYTF.

The CDR3 coding sequence is TGTGCCAGCAGTGAAGGAAATCTCGCCCTCTACGAGCAGTACGTC. As protein: CASSEGNLALYEQYV. This rearrangement joins TRBV6-1 to TRBJ2-7, with unresolved D. The CDR3 spans 15 residues. The V end was cut by 1 base, the J end by 3 bases, with 13 bases between. CDR1 and CDR2 (germline): MNHNS, SASEGT.

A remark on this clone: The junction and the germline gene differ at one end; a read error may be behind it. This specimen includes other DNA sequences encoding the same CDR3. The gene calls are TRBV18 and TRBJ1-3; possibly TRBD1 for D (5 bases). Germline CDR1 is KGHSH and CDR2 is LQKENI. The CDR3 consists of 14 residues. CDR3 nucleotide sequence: TGCGCCAGCTCACCACCAGGGAACGGAAACACCATATATTTT. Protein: CASSPPGNGNTIYF.

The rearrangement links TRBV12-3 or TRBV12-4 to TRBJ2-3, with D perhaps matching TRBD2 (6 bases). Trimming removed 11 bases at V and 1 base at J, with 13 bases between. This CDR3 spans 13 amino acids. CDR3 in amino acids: CAGRVAGTDTQYF. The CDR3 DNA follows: TGTGCCGGACGGGTAGCGGGCACAGATACGCAGTATTTT.

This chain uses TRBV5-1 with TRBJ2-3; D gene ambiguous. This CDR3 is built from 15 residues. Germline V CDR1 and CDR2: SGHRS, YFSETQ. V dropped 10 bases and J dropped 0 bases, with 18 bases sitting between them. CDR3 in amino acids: CASQPPESSTDTQYF. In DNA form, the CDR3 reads TGCGCCTCTCAGCCGCCAGAGAGTAGCACAGATACGCAGTATTTT.

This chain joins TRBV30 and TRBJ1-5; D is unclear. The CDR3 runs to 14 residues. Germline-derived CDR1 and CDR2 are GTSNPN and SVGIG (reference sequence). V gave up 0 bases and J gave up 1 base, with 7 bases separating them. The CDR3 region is CAWSVVGSNQPQHF. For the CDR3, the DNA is TGTGCCTGGAGTGTAGTCGGAAGCAATCAGCCCCAGCATTTT. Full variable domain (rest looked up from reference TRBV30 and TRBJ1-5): SQTIHQWPATLVQPVGSPLSLECTVEGTSNPNLYWYRQAAGRGLQLLFYSVGIGQISSEVPQNLSASRPQDRQFILSSKKLLLSDSGFYLCAWSVVGSNQPQHFGDGTRLSIL.